This T cell receptor beta chain appears in the sequencing data of a study of cytomegalovirus exposure and HLA in healthy donors. Study results and limitations: In a later analysis, TCR beta V- and J-gene trimming was associated with a missense DCLRE1C variant.

Both 60 Vbeta primers and 13 Jbeta primers went into the PCR. The authors' processing: Later analysis identified approximately 88 million unique TCR beta chains, about 10 million shared. Produced via immunoSEQ multiplex PCR; TCRdb's table is partial and in-frame only. V, J and clone size were drawn from that table, and D and trimming were deduced from the DNA. The sample records about 98,000 clones, around 72% being singletons. The CDR3 is made up of 15 amino acids. Trimming pared 2 bases from V and 2 bases from J, leaving 10 bases between. CDR1 is MNHNY, CDR2 SVGAGI, per germline (reference sequence). This clone was counted a few times. As yet, its antigen is unknown.

This clonotype was obtained from a male donor in good health and CMV-seronegative. The source material was PBMCs. V usage is TRBV6-6 and J usage is TRBJ1-5; D is possibly TRBD1 (5 bases). The CDR3 here is CASSYGGGGNQPQHF. For the CDR3, the DNA is TGTGCCAGCAGTTACGGCGGGGGGGGCAATCAGCCCCAGCATTTT.